The present TCR beta chain was sequenced within a study of shared clonotypes between healthy human individuals. Study overall: Donors had three CD4 naive, three CD4 memory, two CD8 naive and one CD8 memory plate apiece.

The repertoire was sequenced with immunoSEQ multiplex PCR; TCRdb's copy has only in-frame clones and lacks some. The repertoire consists of some 2,400,000 clones, with around 95% occurring once and the leading ten covering approximately 0.13%. This CDR3 has 17 residues. Germline CDR1 is SGHRS and CDR2 is YFSETQ. V dropped 4 bases and J dropped 1; count of bases not matched to a gene: 10. Note on this clone: The antigen remains undetermined.

Notes on the study in general: Shared across several donors were 4% to 6% of the naive CD4 clonotypes. Non-shared clonotypes displayed generation probabilities falling below those of clonotypes present in all four donors.

The chain uses TRBV5-1 and TRBJ2-2; 7 positions match TRBD1. This sequence originates from a man between 18 and 35 years old in good health. What was sequenced was naive CD4+ T cells sorted from blood. The subset here: CD45RA+ positively selected. CDR3 protein: CASSPDPGTVNTGELFF. In nucleotides, the CDR3 is TGCGCCAGCAGCCCAGACCCCGGGACAGTGAACACCGGGGAGCTGTTTTTT.